This TCR beta chain was recovered during a study of response to subunit inactivated influenza vaccine. This clonotype was counted only a few times. TCRdb reprocessed the RT-PCR reads via MiXCR and lists one record per CDR3 protein. Of over 450,000 distinct CDR3 sequences in the sample, 10% to 15% are singletons; the top ten hold around 14%. The V end was cut by 0 bases, the J end by 4 bases, with 10 bases between. Germline V gives CDR1 SGHKS, CDR2 YYEKEE (reference sequence). The CDR3 runs to 14 residues. This sequence originates from a man aged 45-65 years who received an inactivated influenza vaccine. The sequenced sample was PBMCs from blood, obtained about 40 days after vaccination. The chain has TRBV5-5 and TRBJ1-2; maybe TRBD1 (5 bases). The CDR3 nucleotides are TGTGCCAGCAGCTTGGTTGGGGACTTCTATGGCTACACCTTC. Its protein is CASSLVGDFYGYTF.